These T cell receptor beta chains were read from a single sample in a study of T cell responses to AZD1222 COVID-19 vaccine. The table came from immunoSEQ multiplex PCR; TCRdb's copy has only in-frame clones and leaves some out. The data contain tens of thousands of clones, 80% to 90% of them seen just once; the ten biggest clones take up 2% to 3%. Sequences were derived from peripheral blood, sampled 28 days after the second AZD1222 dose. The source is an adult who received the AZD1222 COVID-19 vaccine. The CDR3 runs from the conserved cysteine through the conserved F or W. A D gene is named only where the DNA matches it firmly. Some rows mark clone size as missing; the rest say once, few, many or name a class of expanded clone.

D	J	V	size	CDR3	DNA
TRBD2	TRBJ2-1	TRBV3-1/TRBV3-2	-	CASSQVLPAGLYNEQFF	TGTGCCAGCAGCCAAGTTCTACCAGCGGGACTCTACAATGAGCAGTTCTTC
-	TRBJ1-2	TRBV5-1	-	CASSQTPGWKGYTF	TGCGCCAGCAGCCAAACACCAGGGTGGAAGGGCTACACCTTC
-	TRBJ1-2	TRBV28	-	CASSSEIWGIGGYTF	TGTGCCAGCAGTTCTGAAATTTGGGGAATAGGAGGCTACACCTTC
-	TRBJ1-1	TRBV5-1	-	CASTRDGWDTEAFF	TGCGCCAGCACCAGGGACGGTTGGGACACTGAAGCTTTCTTT
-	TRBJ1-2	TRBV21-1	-	CASSKSPRPLESNYGYTF	TGTGCCAGCAGCAAAAGCCCCCGCCCTTTGGAGTCTAACTATGGCTACACCTTC
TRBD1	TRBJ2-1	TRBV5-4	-	CASSKSGTVANEQFF	TGTGCCAGCAGCAAATCCGGGACAGTGGCCAATGAGCAGTTCTTC
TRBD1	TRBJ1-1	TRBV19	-	CASSIGQVAFF	TGTGCCAGTAGTATCGGACAGGTAGCTTTCTTT
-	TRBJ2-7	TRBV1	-	CTSSQDFGREVTHEQYF	TGCACCAGCAGCCAAGACTTTGGGCGGGAGGTTACCCACGAGCAGTACTTC
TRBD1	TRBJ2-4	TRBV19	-	CASTSQGGTGLRNIQYF	TGTGCCAGTACCTCCCAGGGGGGGACAGGGCTGAGGAACATTCAGTACTTC
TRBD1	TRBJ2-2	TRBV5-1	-	CASSPIRTGETGELFF	TGCGCCAGCAGCCCCATAAGGACAGGGGAGACCGGGGAGCTGTTTTTT
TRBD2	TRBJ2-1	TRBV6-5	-	CASSPRTSGSDEQFF	TGTGCCAGCAGTCCGCGGACTAGCGGGAGTGATGAGCAGTTCTTC
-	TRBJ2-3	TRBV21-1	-	CASPEGARGTDTQYF	TGTGCCAGCCCCGAAGGGGCGAGGGGCACAGATACGCAGTATTTT
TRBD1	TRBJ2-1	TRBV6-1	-	CASSEEGQGEINEQFF	TGTGCCAGCAGTGAAGAGGGACAGGGGGAGATAAATGAGCAGTTCTTC
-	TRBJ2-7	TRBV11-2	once	CASSSRTVPPYEQYF	TGTGCCAGCAGCTCCCGGACTGTTCCCCCCTACGAGCAGTACTTC
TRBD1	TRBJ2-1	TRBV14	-	CASSPRTGALTREQFF	TGTGCCAGCAGCCCACGGACAGGGGCCCTCACAAGAGAGCAGTTCTTC
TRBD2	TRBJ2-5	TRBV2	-	CASKGSSGKAGLQETQYF	TGTGCCAGCAAGGGGTCTAGCGGAAAAGCGGGCCTCCAAGAGACCCAGTACTTC
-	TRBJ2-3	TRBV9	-	CASSVETSRGTQYF	TGTGCCAGCAGCGTAGAGACTAGTAGGGGTACGCAGTATTTT
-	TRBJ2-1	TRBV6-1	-	CASSERGRKGITYPPNEQFF	TGTGCCAGCAGTGAAAGGGGGAGGAAGGGGATAACCTACCCCCCTAATGAGCAGTTCTTC
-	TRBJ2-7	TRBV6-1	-	CASSEMGGRGGEQYF	TGTGCCAGCAGTGAAATGGGCGGCCGGGGTGGGGAGCAGTACTTC
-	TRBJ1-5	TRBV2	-	CASSEFGSNQPQHF	TGTGCCAGCAGTGAATTCGGTAGCAATCAGCCCCAGCATTTT
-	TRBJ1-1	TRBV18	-	CASSPKTRTNTEAFF	TGTGCCAGCTCACCCAAAACCCGAACGAACACTGAAGCTTTCTTT
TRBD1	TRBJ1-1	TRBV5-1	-	CASSLGTGGSTEAFF	TGCGCCAGCAGCTTAGGGACAGGGGGAAGCACTGAAGCTTTCTTT
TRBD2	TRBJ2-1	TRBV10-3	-	CAIRDSGTNNEQFF	TGTGCCATCAGGGACTCCGGGACTAACAATGAGCAGTTCTTC
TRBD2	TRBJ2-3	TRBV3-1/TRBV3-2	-	CASSHGTSGSVTDTQYF	TGTGCCAGCAGCCACGGGACTAGCGGGAGTGTGACAGATACGCAGTATTTT
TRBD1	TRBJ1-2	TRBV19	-	CASSIDAAGGYYGYTF	TGTGCCAGTAGTATAGATGCGGCAGGGGGCTACTATGGCTACACCTTC
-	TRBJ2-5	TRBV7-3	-	CASSFTGTAAETQYF	TGTGCCAGCAGTTTTACAGGGACGGCTGCTGAGACCCAGTACTTC
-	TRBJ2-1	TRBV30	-	CAWSPARSYNEQFF	TGTGCCTGGAGTCCCGCCCGCTCCTACAATGAGCAGTTCTTC
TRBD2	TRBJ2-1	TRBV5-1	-	CASSPGGAGEEQFF	TGCGCCAGCAGCCCGGGGGGAGCGGGAGAAGAGCAGTTCTTC
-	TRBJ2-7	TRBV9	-	CASSPRGGASYEQYF	TGTGCCAGCAGCCCTCGAGGGGGGGCGTCCTACGAGCAGTACTTC
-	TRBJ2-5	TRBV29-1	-	CSVVDGGETQYF	TGCAGCGTTGTCGATGGGGGTGAGACCCAGTACTTC
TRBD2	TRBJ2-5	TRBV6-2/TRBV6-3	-	CASSDGTSGRARETQYF	TGTGCCAGCAGTGACGGGACTAGCGGGAGGGCCAGAGAGACCCAGTACTTC
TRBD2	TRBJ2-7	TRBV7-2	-	CASSRTSGSYEQYF	TGTGCCAGCAGTCGGACTAGCGGGAGTTACGAGCAGTACTTC
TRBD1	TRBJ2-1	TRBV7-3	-	CASSTDRGSGEQFF	TGTGCCAGCAGCACCGACAGGGGATCAGGTGAGCAGTTCTTC
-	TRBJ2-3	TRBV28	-	CASSPPADTQYF	TGTGCCAGCAGTCCTCCTGCAGATACGCAGTATTTT
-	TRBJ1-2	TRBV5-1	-	CASSTGQLPYGYTF	TGCGCCAGCAGCACCGGACAGCTTCCTTATGGCTACACCTTC
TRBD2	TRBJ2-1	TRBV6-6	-	CASSRRTGTSPPLPEFF	TGTGCCAGCAGTCGAAGAACCGGGACTAGCCCCCCCCTGCCTGAGTTCTTC
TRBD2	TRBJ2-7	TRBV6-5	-	CASRPSGTSGYEQYF	TGTGCCAGCAGGCCCTCCGGGACTAGCGGCTACGAGCAGTACTTC
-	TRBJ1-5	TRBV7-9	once	CASSLSPNQPQHF	TGTGCCAGCAGCCTATCCCCGAATCAGCCCCAGCATTTT
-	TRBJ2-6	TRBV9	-	CASSVGTLGANVLTF	TGTGCCAGCAGCGTCGGGACTCTTGGGGCCAACGTCCTGACTTTC
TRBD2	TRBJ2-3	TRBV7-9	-	CASSPRSSGRTDTQYF	TGTGCCAGCAGCCCGAGGTCTAGCGGGCGCACAGATACGCAGTATTTT
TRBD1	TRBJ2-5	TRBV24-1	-	CATSDLTGGRETQYF	TGTGCCACCAGTGACCTGACAGGGGGAAGGGAGACCCAGTACTTC
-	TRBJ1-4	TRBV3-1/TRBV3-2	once	CASSQDGAGPNEKLFF	TGTGCCAGCAGCCAAGATGGAGCGGGACCTAATGAAAAACTGTTTTTT
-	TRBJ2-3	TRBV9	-	CASSVAAAVSTDTQYF	TGTGCCAGCAGCGTAGCAGCCGCTGTTAGCACAGATACGCAGTATTTT
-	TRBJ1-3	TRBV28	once	CASSLEKSSGNTIYF	TGTGCCAGCAGTTTAGAGAAGAGCTCTGGAAACACCATATATTTT
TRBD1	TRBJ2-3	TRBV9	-	CASSPPGQGTTQYF	TGTGCCAGCAGCCCCCCGGGACAGGGAACTACGCAGTATTTT
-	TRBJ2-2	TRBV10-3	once	CAISGGPNTGELFF	TGTGCCATCAGTGGGGGGCCGAACACCGGGGAGCTGTTTTTT
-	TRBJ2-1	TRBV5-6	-	CASSFGDRPVQFF	TGTGCCAGCAGCTTCGGAGACAGGCCAGTACAGTTCTTC
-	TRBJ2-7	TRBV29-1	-	CSAPWPGEQYF	TGCAGCGCCCCGTGGCCGGGCGAGCAGTACTTC
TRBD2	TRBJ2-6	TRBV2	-	CASKEAGGSSGANVLTF	TGTGCCAGCAAAGAAGCGGGAGGGAGCTCTGGGGCCAACGTCCTGACTTTC
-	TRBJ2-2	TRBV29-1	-	CSVEPTGAGELFF	TGCAGCGTTGAGCCAACTGGGGCCGGGGAGCTGTTTTTT
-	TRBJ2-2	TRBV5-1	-	CASSPGKFSGFGGGELFF	TGCGCCAGCAGCCCGGGGAAGTTTTCGGGGTTTGGCGGCGGGGAGCTGTTTTTT
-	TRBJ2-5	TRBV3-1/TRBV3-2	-	CASGVRAGFQETQYF	TGTGCCAGCGGGGTACGGGCGGGATTCCAAGAGACCCAGTACTTC
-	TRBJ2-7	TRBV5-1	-	CASSWGTSYEQYF	TGCGCCAGCAGCTGGGGCACCTCCTACGAGCAGTACTTC
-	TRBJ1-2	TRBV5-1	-	CASSFSAGANYGYTF	TGCGCCAGCAGCTTTTCCGCAGGGGCTAACTATGGCTACACCTTC
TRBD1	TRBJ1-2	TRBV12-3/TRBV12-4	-	CASSFSQGNGYTF	TGTGCCAGCAGTTTCTCACAGGGGAACGGCTACACCTTC